Here is one TCR beta chain with its context. Its antigen is still unknown. This CDR3 is 13 amino acids long. Germline-derived CDR1 and CDR2 are SGHTA and FQGNSA. Trimming cost V 2 bases and J 3 bases, with 2 bases left between them. Measured with immunoSEQ multiplex PCR; TCRdb has only the in-frame clones, and not every one. The sample gives roughly 9,000 clones, around 72% of which show up once; less than 6% is in the top ten. This record comes from a study of PD-1 blockade in classical Hodgkin lymphoma. Notes on the study in general: There was a significant rise in CD4+ TCR diversity by C4D1, with no such rise for CD8+. Those achieving complete response showed baseline diversity like newly diagnosed patients. Those starting nivolumab under 1 year post-ASCT were excluded.

Documented time point: cycle 4 day 1 (C4D1), after more than 5 weeks of nivolumab. Autologous stem cell transplantation was followed by relapse in every patient, and brentuximab vedotin exposure varied. By magnetic negative selection, CD4+ T cells were purified from thawed PBMCs. V is TRBV7-2 and J is TRBJ1-6; no clear D. The TCR was taken from a human donor with classical Hodgkin lymphoma. The material was CD4+ T cells from blood, obtained before the fourth cycle of nivolumab. The CDR3 nucleotides read TGTGCCAGCAGCTTAAGCTATAATTCACCCCTCCACTTT. This codes for CASSLSYNSPLHF.